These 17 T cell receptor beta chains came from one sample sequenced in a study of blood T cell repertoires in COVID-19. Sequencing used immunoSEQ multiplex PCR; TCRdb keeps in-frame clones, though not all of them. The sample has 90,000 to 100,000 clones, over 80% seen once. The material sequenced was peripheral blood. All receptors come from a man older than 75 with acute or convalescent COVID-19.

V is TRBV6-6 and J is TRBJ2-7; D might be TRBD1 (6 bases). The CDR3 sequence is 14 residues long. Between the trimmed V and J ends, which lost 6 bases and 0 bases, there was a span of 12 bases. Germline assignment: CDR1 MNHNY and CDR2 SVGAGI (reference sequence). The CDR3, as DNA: TGTGCCAGCAGGCGACAGGTTAGCTCCTACGAGCAGTACTTC. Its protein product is CASRRQVSSYEQYF.

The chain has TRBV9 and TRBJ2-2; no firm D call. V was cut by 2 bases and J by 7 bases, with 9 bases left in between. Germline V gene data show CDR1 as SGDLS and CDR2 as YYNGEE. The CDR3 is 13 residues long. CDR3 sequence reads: CASSVTRGGELFF. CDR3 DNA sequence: TGTGCCAGCAGCGTCACCCGAGGCGGGGAGCTGTTTTTT.

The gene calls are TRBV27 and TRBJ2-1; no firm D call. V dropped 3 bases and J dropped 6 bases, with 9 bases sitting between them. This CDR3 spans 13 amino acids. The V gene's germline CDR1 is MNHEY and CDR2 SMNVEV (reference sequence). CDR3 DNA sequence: TGTGCCAGCAGTTTTATCCTCCGCAATGAGCAGTTCTTC. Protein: CASSFILRNEQFF.

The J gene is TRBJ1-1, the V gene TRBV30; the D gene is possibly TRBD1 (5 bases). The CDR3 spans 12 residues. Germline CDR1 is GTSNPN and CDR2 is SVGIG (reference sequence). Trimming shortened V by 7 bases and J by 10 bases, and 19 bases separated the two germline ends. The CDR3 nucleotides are TGTGCCTTTGCCCCGCAGGGAAGGCGAGCTTTCTTT. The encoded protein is CAFAPQGRRAFF. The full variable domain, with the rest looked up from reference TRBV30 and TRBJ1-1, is SQTIHQWPATLVQPVGSPLSLECTVEGTSNPNLYWYRQAAGRGLQLLFYSVGIGQISSEVPQNLSASRPQDRQFILSSKKLLLSDSGFYLCAFAPQGRRAFFGQGTRLTVV.

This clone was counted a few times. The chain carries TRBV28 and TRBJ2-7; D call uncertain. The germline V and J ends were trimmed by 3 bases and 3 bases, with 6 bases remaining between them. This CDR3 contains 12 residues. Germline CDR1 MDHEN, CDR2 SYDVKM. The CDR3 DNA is TGTGCCAGCAGTTTTCAGAACTACGAGCAGTACTTC. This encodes CASSFQNYEQYF. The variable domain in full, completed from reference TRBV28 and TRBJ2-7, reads DVKVTQSSRYLVKRTGEKVFLECVQDMDHENMFWYRQDPGLGLRLIYFSYDVKMKEKGDIPEGYSVSREKKERFSLILESASTNQTSMYLCASSFQNYEQYFGPGTRLTVT.

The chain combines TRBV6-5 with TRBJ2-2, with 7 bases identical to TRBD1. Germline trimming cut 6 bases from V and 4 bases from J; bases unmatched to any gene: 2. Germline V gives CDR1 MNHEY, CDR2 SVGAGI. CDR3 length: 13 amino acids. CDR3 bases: TGTGCCAGCAGAAGGACAGGCACCGGGGAGCTGTTTTTT. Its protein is CASRRTGTGELFF.

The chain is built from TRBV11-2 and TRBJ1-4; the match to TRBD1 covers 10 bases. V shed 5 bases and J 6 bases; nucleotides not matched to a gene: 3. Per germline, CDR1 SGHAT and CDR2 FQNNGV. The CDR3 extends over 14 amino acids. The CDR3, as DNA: TGTGCCAGCAGCCGGGGACAGGGGTATGAAAAACTGTTTTTT. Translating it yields CASSRGQGYEKLFF.

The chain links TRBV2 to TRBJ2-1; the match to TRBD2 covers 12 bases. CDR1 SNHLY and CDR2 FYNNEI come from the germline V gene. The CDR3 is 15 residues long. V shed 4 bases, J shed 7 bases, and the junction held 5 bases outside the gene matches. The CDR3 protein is CASSVRLAGENEQFF. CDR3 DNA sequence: TGTGCCAGCAGTGTTCGACTAGCGGGAGAGAATGAGCAGTTCTTC.

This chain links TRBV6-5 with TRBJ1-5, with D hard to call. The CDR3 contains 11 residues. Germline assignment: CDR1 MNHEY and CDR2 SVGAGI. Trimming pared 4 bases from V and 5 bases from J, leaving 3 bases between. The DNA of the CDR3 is TGTGCCAGCAGTTCATATCAGCCCCAGCATTTT. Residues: CASSSYQPQHF.

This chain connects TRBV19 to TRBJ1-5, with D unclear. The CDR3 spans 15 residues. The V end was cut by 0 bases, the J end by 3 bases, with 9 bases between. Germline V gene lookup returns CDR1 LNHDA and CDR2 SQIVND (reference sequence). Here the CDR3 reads CASSIDRRDNQPQHF. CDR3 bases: TGTGCCAGTAGTATAGATAGGAGGGACAATCAGCCCCAGCATTTT.

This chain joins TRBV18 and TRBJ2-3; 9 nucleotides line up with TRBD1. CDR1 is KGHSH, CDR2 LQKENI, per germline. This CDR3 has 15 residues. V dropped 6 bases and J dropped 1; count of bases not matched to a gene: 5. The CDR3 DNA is TGTGCCAGCTCGGCCGGGACAGGGCGCACAGATACGCAGTATTTT. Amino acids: CASSAGTGRTDTQYF.

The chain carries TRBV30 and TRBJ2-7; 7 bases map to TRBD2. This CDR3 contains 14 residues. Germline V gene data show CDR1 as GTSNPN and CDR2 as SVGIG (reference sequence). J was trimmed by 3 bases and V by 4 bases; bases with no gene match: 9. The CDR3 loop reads CAWITSGGNYEQYF. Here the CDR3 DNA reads TGTGCCTGGATTACTTCCGGGGGGAACTACGAGCAGTACTTC.

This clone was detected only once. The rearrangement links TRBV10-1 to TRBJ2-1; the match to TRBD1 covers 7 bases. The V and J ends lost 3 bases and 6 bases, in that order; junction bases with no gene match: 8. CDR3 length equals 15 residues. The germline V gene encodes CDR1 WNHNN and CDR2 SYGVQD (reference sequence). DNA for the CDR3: TGCGCCAGCAGTGACTATTCCGGGACAGTCAATGAGCAGTTCTTC. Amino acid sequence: CASSDYSGTVNEQFF.

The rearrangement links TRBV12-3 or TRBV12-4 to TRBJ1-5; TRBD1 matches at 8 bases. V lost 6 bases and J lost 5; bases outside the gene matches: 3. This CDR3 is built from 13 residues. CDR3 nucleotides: TGTGCCAGCAGGCCAGGGGGCTATCAGCCCCAGCATTTT. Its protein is CASRPGGYQPQHF.

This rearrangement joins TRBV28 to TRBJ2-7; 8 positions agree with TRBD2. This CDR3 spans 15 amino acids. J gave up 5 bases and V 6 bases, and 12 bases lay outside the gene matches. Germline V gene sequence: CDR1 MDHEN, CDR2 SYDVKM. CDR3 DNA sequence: TGTGCCAGCAGCCCACTGCCGGGGGGGCTAAACGAGCAGTACTTC. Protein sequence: CASSPLPGGLNEQYF. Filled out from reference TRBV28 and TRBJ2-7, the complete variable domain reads DVKVTQSSRYLVKRTGEKVFLECVQDMDHENMFWYRQDPGLGLRLIYFSYDVKMKEKGDIPEGYSVSREKKERFSLILESASTNQTSMYLCASSPLPGGLNEQYFGPGTRLTVT.

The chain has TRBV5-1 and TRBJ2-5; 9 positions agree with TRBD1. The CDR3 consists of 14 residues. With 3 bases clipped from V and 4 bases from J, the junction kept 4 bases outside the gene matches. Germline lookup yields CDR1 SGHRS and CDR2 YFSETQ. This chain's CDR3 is CASSSATGGETQYF. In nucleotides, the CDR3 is TGCGCCAGCAGCTCCGCGACAGGGGGAGAGACCCAGTACTTC.

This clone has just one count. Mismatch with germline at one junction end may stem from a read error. This chain's CDR3 is CASSQRRDSSEQYF. The CDR3 DNA reads as TGTGCCAGCAGCCAACGCCGGGACTCCTCCGAGCAGTACTTC. V and J are TRBV3-1 (or the pseudogene TRBV3-2) and TRBJ2-7; TRBD2 might be the D (6 bases). The CDR3 totals 14 residues. CDR1 is LGHDT, CDR2 YNNKEL, per germline (reference sequence).